This passage covers 23 T cell receptor beta chains from one sample sequenced in a study of blood T cell repertoires in COVID-19. Sequencing was performed with immunoSEQ multiplex PCR; in TCRdb, only in-frame clones are kept and a portion is missing. In the table there are more than 300,000 clones, more than 75% of which are singletons. Input material: peripheral blood. The receptor source for this set is a young woman with COVID-19, enrolled during active disease.

The V call is TRBV13, the J call TRBJ1-1; 8 bases line up with TRBD1. Trimming at V came to 5 bases and at J to 0 bases, leaving 5 bases not matched to a gene. Germline CDR1 and CDR2: PRHDT and FYEKMQ (reference sequence). This CDR3 comprises 15 residues. CDR3 in DNA: TGTGCCAGCAGCCTCGACAGGGGTCTGAACACTGAAGCTTTCTTT. Its protein is CASSLDRGLNTEAFF.

This chain connects TRBV2 to TRBJ2-2, with 7 nucleotides matching TRBD2. The CDR3 contains 14 residues. Germline values: CDR1 SNHLY, CDR2 FYNNEI. The ends lost 1 base at V and 7 bases at J; junction bases unmatched: 3. CDR3 sequence (DNA): TGTGCCAGCAGTGAAGGGGGAGGGGTCGGGGAGCTGTTTTTT. This sequence encodes CASSEGGGVGELFF.

This chain uses TRBV9 with TRBJ2-3; no reliable D call. V gave up 3 bases and J gave up 4 bases, with 9 bases separating them. This CDR3 has 13 residues. Germline V gene lookup returns CDR1 SGDLS and CDR2 YYNGEE. The CDR3 DNA reads TGTGCCAGCAGCGGTGGGCCCTCAGATACGCAGTATTTT. It translates to CASSGGPSDTQYF.

Only one count was recorded for this clone. The V gene is TRBV10-3, the J gene TRBJ2-2, with 14 bases identical to TRBD2. The CDR3 is made up of 18 amino acids. Germline CDR1 ENHRY, CDR2 SYGVKD. Trimming at V came to 6 bases and at J to 3 bases, leaving 9 bases not matched to a gene. CDR3 sequence (DNA): TGTGCCATCAGCGGCTTCGGACTAGCGGGAGGCTACACCGGGGAGCTGTTTTTT. It is translated as CAISGFGLAGGYTGELFF.

The V and J genes are TRBV19 and TRBJ2-7, with no clear D. V lost 6 bases to trimming and J lost 4 bases, with 10 bases between them. The length of the CDR3 is 12 residues. Germline V CDR1 and CDR2: LNHDA, SQIVND (reference sequence). The CDR3 region is CASSPDFYEQYF. CDR3 nucleotides: TGTGCCAGTAGCCCTGACTTTTACGAGCAGTACTTC.

The V gene is TRBV21-1, the J gene TRBJ2-2; TRBD2, the table's D call, was not compared with the DNA. TRBV21-1 is assigned pseudogene status. There are 17 residues in the CDR3. The chain's CDR3 is CASSKPRAGQNTGELFF. Written as DNA, the CDR3 is TGTGCCAGCAGCAAACCTCGAGCGGGACAAAATACCGGGGAGCTGTTTTTT.

This chain connects TRBV30 to TRBJ2-7; D is possibly TRBD1 (6 bases). The CDR3 contains 13 residues. Germline V gene data show CDR1 as GTSNPN and CDR2 as SVGIG (reference sequence). Trimming removed 3 bases at V and 2 bases at J, with 11 bases between. In nucleotides, the CDR3 is TGTGCCTGGAGCCGGGACATAACCTACGAGCAGTACTTC. Its translation: CAWSRDITYEQYF.

The V gene is TRBV10-1, the J gene TRBJ2-1, with TRBD2 matching 8 bases. J lost 7 bases, V lost 9 bases, and 11 bases had no gene match. Germline V gene lookup returns CDR1 WNHNN and CDR2 SYGVQD (reference sequence). This CDR3 spans 14 amino acids. CDR3 sequence: CASIERELGNEQFF. CDR3 coding DNA: TGCGCCAGTATCGAGCGGGAGTTGGGGAATGAGCAGTTCTTC.

Comments on this clone: At one of its ends the junction is not consistent with the germline gene, which may arise from a read error. The CDR3 sequence is CASSATGGPLLF. The CDR3 nucleotides are TGTGCCAGCAGCGCGACTGGAGGCCCCTTGCTCTTC. This chain links TRBV9 with TRBJ2-1, with D tentatively TRBD2 (5 bases). The germline V gene encodes CDR1 SGDLS and CDR2 YYNGEE. The CDR3 runs 12 residues.

The chain joins TRBV5-1 to TRBJ2-7, with D tentatively TRBD1 (6 bases). Trimming left V 0 bases short and J 3 bases short, with 13 bases between. The germline gives CDR1 SGHRS, CDR2 YFSETQ. The length of the CDR3 is 15 residues. CDR3 DNA: TGCGCCAGCAGCTTGGTATTGGACAGACGCTACGAGCAGTACTTC. Translating gives CASSLVLDRRYEQYF.

The count of this clone is one. The chain employs TRBV28 and TRBJ2-1, with 9 positions matching TRBD1. V lost 7 bases to trimming and J lost 2 bases; unmatched junction nucleotides: 9. The CDR3 covers 16 residues. Germline-derived CDR1 and CDR2 are MDHEN and SYDVKM. Here the CDR3 reads CASTAWGTGPYNEQFF. CDR3 in DNA: TGTGCCAGCACCGCGTGGGGGACAGGGCCCTACAATGAGCAGTTCTTC.

The gene calls are TRBV11-2 and TRBJ2-1, with 10 bases fitting TRBD2. V dropped 1 base and J dropped 15; count of bases not matched to a gene: 12. The CDR3 has 15 residues. CDR1 SGHAT and CDR2 FQNNGV come from the germline V gene. The CDR3 protein is CASSLGRELAGVPFF. The CDR3 DNA reads TGTGCCAGCAGCTTAGGCAGGGAGCTAGCGGGAGTCCCGTTCTTC.

Turning to this clone: The junction departs from the called germline gene at one end, perhaps through a read error. J is TRBJ2-5 and V is TRBV7-9; D is unresolved. Germline CDR1 SEHNR, CDR2 FQNEAQ (reference sequence). This CDR3 is built from 13 residues. CDR3 in DNA: TGTGCGAGCAGCCCCTCCGGCCAAGAGACCCAGTACTTC. It yields the protein CASSPSGQETQYF.

V usage is TRBV11-2 and J usage is TRBJ2-1; 8 positions agree with TRBD2. In germline, CDR1 is SGHAT, CDR2 FQNNGV. V trimming: 1 base; J trimming: 7 bases; junction bases outside the gene matches: 3. The CDR3 has 14 amino acids. The CDR3 DNA sequence: TGTGCCAGCAGCTTAGTCGGGAGGGGGAATGAGCAGTTCTTC. Translation gives CASSLVGRGNEQFF. The full variable domain, in which reference TRBV11-2 and TRBJ2-1 provide the parts outside the CDR3, is EAGVAQSPRYKIIEKRQSVAFWCNPISGHATLYWYQQILGQGPKLLIQFQNNGVVDDSQLPKDRFSAERLKGVDSTLKIQPAKLEDSAVYLCASSLVGRGNEQFFGPGTRLTVL.

This chain links TRBV13 with TRBJ1-1; 12 positions match TRBD1. The trim removed 3 bases at V and 4 bases at J, leaving 9 bases unmatched. CDR1 and CDR2 from the germline V gene are PRHDT and FYEKMQ (reference sequence). This CDR3 is built from 17 residues. The CDR3 protein is CASSFAPGQGAGTEAFF. The CDR3 nucleotides read TGTGCCAGCAGCTTCGCACCGGGACAGGGGGCTGGCACTGAAGCTTTCTTT.

V gene TRBV30 combines with J gene TRBJ1-5; 8 nucleotides agree with TRBD1. Germline values: CDR1 GTSNPN, CDR2 SVGIG (reference sequence). J was trimmed by 7 bases and V by 3 bases; bases with no gene match: 5. The CDR3 runs to 13 residues. The CDR3 region is CAWSRGPGQPQHF. In nucleotides, the CDR3 is TGTGCCTGGAGCAGGGGGCCTGGGCAGCCCCAGCATTTT.

The rearrangement joins TRBV7-2 to TRBJ2-7, with TRBD1 matching over 7 bases. Unmatched junction bases numbered 4, after V lost 4 bases and J lost 1 base. This CDR3 region has 14 residues. Germline values: CDR1 SGHTA, CDR2 FQGNSA. The CDR3 region has the DNA TGTGCCAGCAGCTCCCACAGGGGTTCCTACGAGCAGTACTTC. This sequence encodes CASSSHRGSYEQYF.

The rearrangement links TRBV6-6 to TRBJ1-1; 7 nucleotides line up with TRBD1. The V gene's germline CDR1 is MNHNY and CDR2 SVGAGI (reference sequence). The CDR3 runs to 13 residues. V shed 4 bases, J shed 4 bases, and the junction held 3 bases outside the gene matches. CDR3: CASSFNRGTEAFF. CDR3 bases: TGTGCCAGCAGTTTCAACAGGGGCACTGAAGCTTTCTTT.

Concerning this clone itself: At one of its ends the junction is not consistent with the germline gene, which may arise from a read error. This CDR3 reads CASRGLADDVF. The CDR3 DNA reads TGTGCCAGCAGAGGACTAGCGGACGATGTCTTC. The chain links TRBV27 to TRBJ2-1; 10 positions agree with TRBD2. Germline CDR1 is MNHEY and CDR2 is SMNVEV (reference sequence). There are 11 residues in the CDR3.

The genes are TRBV4-2 and TRBJ2-7, with a weak D call TRBD2 (5 bases). Germline loops: CDR1 LGHNA, CDR2 YNFKEQ. The V and J ends lost 3 bases and 6 bases respectively, with 12 bases between them. The CDR3 length is 13 residues. CDR3 nucleotide sequence: TGTGCCAGCAGCCAGAAGAGGGTCGGCGAGCAGTACTTC. It encodes CASSQKRVGEQYF.

This chain links TRBV21-1 with TRBJ2-7; the table names TRBD1, a call not compared with the DNA. TRBV21-1 is shown as a pseudogene. This CDR3 has 14 amino acids. The DNA of the CDR3 is TGTGCCAGCAGCAGATCTGGACAGCCCTACGAGCAGTACTTC. It yields the protein CASSRSGQPYEQYF.

The chain couples TRBV2 to TRBJ2-5, with TRBD1 identical over 7 bases. V shed 6 bases and J 5 bases; nucleotides not matched to a gene: 9. The CDR3 runs 14 residues. The germline V gene has CDR1 SNHLY and CDR2 FYNNEI. CDR3 bases: TGTGCCAGCAGGAGGGACAGTGCTTTGGAGACCCAGTACTTC. It specifies CASRRDSALETQYF.

The chain joins TRBV30 to TRBJ1-2; possibly TRBD1 for D (5 bases). Germline V gene sequence: CDR1 GTSNPN, CDR2 SVGIG (reference sequence). This CDR3 has 14 amino acids. V lost 2 bases and J lost 3, with 13 bases in between. CDR3 sequence (DNA): TGTGCCTGGAGTCGGGGGGGTAAGGACTATGGCTACACCTTC. It yields the protein CAWSRGGKDYGYTF.